Shown below are 10 T cell receptor beta chains from a single sample sequenced in a study of CD8+CD57+ T cells in acquired aplastic anemia. The template used for profiling TCR beta VDJ and CDR3 was genomic DNA. Each CDR3 protein is one row after TCRdb ran MiXCR on the reads. The sample has around 200,000 distinct CDR3 sequences, over 60% seen once. Sequenced: sorted CD4+, CD8+, or CD8+CD57+ T cells (not recorded which) from PBMCs. Receptors were obtained from a human donor in good health.

In the case of this clonotype: Since a much larger clone is just one base distant, this may be a read error. The rearrangement joins TRBV6-5 to TRBJ1-2; D call uncertain. This CDR3 has 18 residues. Germline loops: CDR1 MNHEY, CDR2 SVGAGI. Trimming pared 2 bases from V and 4 bases from J, leaving 23 bases between. The CDR3 loop is CASSYGRQQPDTFYGYTF. CDR3 bases: TGTGCCAGCAGTTACGGGAGACAACAGCCAGACACCTTCTATGGCTACACCTTC.

The rearrangement uses TRBV9 and TRBJ2-3; possibly TRBD2 for D (6 bases). This CDR3 has 13 amino acids. V dropped 2 bases and J dropped 6 bases, with 10 bases sitting between them. The V gene's germline CDR1 is SGDLS and CDR2 YYNGEE. The CDR3 spells CASSVRDSDTQYF. In nucleotides, the CDR3 is TGTGCCAGCAGCGTCCGGGACTCTGATACGCAGTATTTT.

V gene TRBV5-8 combines with J gene TRBJ2-1; D is ambiguous. Germline CDR1 reads SGHTS; CDR2 reads YDEGEE. The V and J ends lost 0 bases and 10 bases respectively, with 8 bases between them. The CDR3 is 12 residues long. The CDR3: CASSLAQFEQFF. The CDR3 nucleotides are TGTGCCAGCAGCTTGGCCCAGTTCGAGCAGTTCTTC.

The chain recombines TRBV7-9 with TRBJ2-3; 14 bases match TRBD2. The CDR3 sequence is 18 residues long. Germline CDR1 SEHNR, CDR2 FQNEAQ (reference sequence). With V trimmed by 4 bases and J by 4 bases, 10 bases remained unmatched. The CDR3 sequence: CASSSLGLAGAGADTQYF. The CDR3 DNA reads as TGTGCCAGCAGCTCGCTGGGACTAGCGGGAGCGGGGGCAGATACGCAGTATTTT.

V is TRBV20-1 and J is TRBJ2-7, with unresolved D. CDR3 length equals 12 residues. From germline, CDR1 is DFQATT and CDR2 SNEGSKA (reference sequence). V lost 6 bases and J lost 0, with 9 bases in between. The CDR3 region is CSAPRSSYEQYF. In DNA form, the CDR3 reads TGCAGTGCCCCAAGGAGCTCCTACGAGCAGTACTTC.

This chain uses TRBV15 with TRBJ2-7, with 8 bases fitting TRBD2. From germline, CDR1 is LNHNV and CDR2 YYDKDF (reference sequence). V shed 0 bases and J 4 bases; nucleotides not matched to a gene: 2. This CDR3 is 14 amino acids long. As DNA, the CDR3 is TGTGCCACCAGCAGAGATCGGGGGGGGTACGAGCAGTACTTC. This codes for CATSRDRGGYEQYF.

In DNA, the CDR3 is TGCAGTGCTAGTGTTGGACTAGGGAGGGCAGAGACCCAGTACTTC. Translating it yields CSASVGLGRAETQYF. This chain connects TRBV20-1 to TRBJ2-5; 7 bases map to TRBD2. V was clipped by 3 bases and J by 4 bases; unmatched bases: 11. The germline gives CDR1 DFQATT, CDR2 SNEGSKA (reference sequence). This CDR3 is built from 15 residues.

The V and J genes are TRBV5-6 and TRBJ1-1; D unresolved. Trimming cost V 2 bases and J 1 base, with 9 bases left between them. The CDR3 loop spans 14 amino acids. Germline assignment: CDR1 SGHDT and CDR2 YYEEEE. CDR3 region: CASSLDGQNTEAFF. In DNA, the CDR3 is TGTGCCAGCAGCTTAGATGGGCAGAACACTGAAGCTTTCTTT.

This clonotype was recorded a few times. The chain employs TRBV19 and TRBJ2-3; weak D call: TRBD2 (6 bases). The germline V and J ends were trimmed by 9 bases and 6 bases, with 13 bases remaining between them. The CDR3 length is 12 residues. Germline assignment: CDR1 LNHDA and CDR2 SQIVND (reference sequence). This CDR3 is CASSPAGDTQYF. CDR3 nucleotides: TGTGCCAGCAGCCCTGCGGGGGATACGCAGTATTTT. Based on the CDR3 plus reference TRBV19 and TRBJ2-3, the full variable domain is DGGITQSPKYLFRKEGQNVTLSCEQNLNHDAMYWYRQDPGQGLRLIYYSQIVNDFQKGDIAEGYSVSREKKESFPLTVTSAQKNPTAFYLCASSPAGDTQYFGPGTRLTVL.

The chain recombines TRBV29-1 with TRBJ1-1; weak D call: TRBD1 (5 bases). Per germline, CDR1 SQVTM and CDR2 ANQGSEA. V shed 2 bases and J shed 1 base, with 8 bases lying between them. The CDR3 length is 13 residues. The CDR3 DNA sequence: TGCAGCGTTGAAAGCGGGACGAACACTGAAGCTTTCTTT. Protein sequence: CSVESGTNTEAFF.